A single sample is the source of the 15 T cell receptor beta chains below, sequenced in a study of CD8 T cells in Susac syndrome. Random hexamers were used to reverse transcribe the RNA input (about 0.5 to 1 ug). TCRdb ran MiXCR on the immunoSEQ multiplex PCR reads and lists one entry per CDR3 protein. Among 160,000 or so distinct CDR3 sequences listed, approximately 95% were seen once. What was sequenced was CD8+ T cells from PBMCs. The receptors were sampled from a human donor with multiple sclerosis.

The genes are TRBV20-1 and TRBJ1-2; possible D gene TRBD1, 5 bases. Deletions cut 5 bases from V and 6 bases from J, with 19 bases between. Germline-derived CDR1 and CDR2 are DFQATT and SNEGSKA (reference sequence). This CDR3 has 14 residues. CDR3 sequence: CSAGGQGDRHGYTF. The CDR3 DNA reads TGCAGTGCTGGAGGACAAGGAGATCGCCATGGCTACACCTTC.

The J gene is TRBJ1-5, the V gene TRBV11-2; D possibly corresponds to TRBD1 (5 bases). Germline CDR1 is SGHAT and CDR2 is FQNNGV. This CDR3 contains 17 residues. V lost 1 base, J lost 0 bases, and 13 bases lay in between. The CDR3 nucleotides are TGTGCCAGCAGCTTAGGGGCAGGGCTCGATAGCAATCAGCCCCAGCATTTT. It yields the protein CASSLGAGLDSNQPQHF.

The genes are TRBV15 and TRBJ2-3; 8 nucleotides agree with TRBD2. The V gene end was trimmed by 5 bases and the J gene end by 5 bases; junction bases not matched to a gene: 6. The CDR3 totals 14 residues. Germline CDR1 LNHNV, CDR2 YYDKDF (reference sequence). The CDR3 loop reads CATSLREGGDTQYF. The CDR3, as DNA: TGTGCCACCAGCCTCCGGGAGGGGGGAGATACGCAGTATTTT. Combining the CDR3 with reference TRBV15 and TRBJ2-3 gives the whole variable domain DAMVIQNPRYQVTQFGKPVTLSCSQTLNHNVMYWYQQKSSQAPKLLFHYYDKDFNNEADTPDNFQSRRPNTSFCFLDIRSPGLGDTAMYLCATSLREGGDTQYFGPGTRLTVL.

This clonotype was detected only once. This chain connects TRBV27 to TRBJ2-3; maybe TRBD2 (7 bases). From germline, CDR1 is MNHEY and CDR2 SMNVEV (reference sequence). The CDR3 runs to 14 residues. Trimming stripped 5 bases from V and 4 bases from J, with 13 bases between. Here the CDR3 DNA reads TGTGCCAGCAGTCAAACGGGGGGCCCAGATACGCAGTATTTT. It is translated as CASSQTGGPDTQYF.

The gene calls are TRBV29-1 and TRBJ1-1; maybe TRBD1 (5 bases). The CDR3 totals 14 residues. V was cut by 2 bases and J by 0 bases, with 10 bases left in between. Germline V gene data show CDR1 as SQVTM and CDR2 as ANQGSEA. Here the CDR3 DNA reads TGCAGCGTTGAAAGTTGGGACCTGAACACTGAAGCTTTCTTT. Protein: CSVESWDLNTEAFF.

The chain couples TRBV29-1 to TRBJ1-2, with D unclear. V lost 4 bases and J lost 4, with 7 bases in between. The CDR3 runs 11 residues. Germline V gene data show CDR1 as SQVTM and CDR2 as ANQGSEA. The CDR3 region is CSVATAYGYTF. In DNA, the CDR3 is TGCAGCGTTGCCACAGCCTATGGCTACACCTTC.

J is TRBJ2-1 and V is TRBV28; D not resolved. Germline CDR1 reads MDHEN; CDR2 reads SYDVKM. The CDR3 sequence is 15 residues long. V was shortened by 6 bases and J by 3 bases, with 15 bases between the two germline ends. CDR3 DNA sequence: TGTGCCAGCAGCATCATCTTCGGTAACTACAATGAGCAGTTCTTC. Translating gives CASSIIFGNYNEQFF.

This clonotype was recorded once. This sequence joins TRBV6-5 and TRBJ2-5, with a tentative D call TRBD1 (6 bases). This CDR3 has 15 residues. Germline assignment: CDR1 MNHEY and CDR2 SVGAGI. V was clipped by 1 base and J by 1 base, with 10 bases between them. CDR3 sequence: CASSYYRVGQETQYF. In nucleotides, the CDR3 is TGTGCCAGCAGTTACTACAGGGTGGGCCAAGAGACCCAGTACTTC.

This clonotype was seen once. The rearrangement uses TRBV6-5 and TRBJ2-5; D unresolved. V lost 2 bases, J lost 0 bases, and 1 base lay in between. Germline V gives CDR1 MNHEY, CDR2 SVGAGI. The CDR3 is 12 residues long. The CDR3 DNA follows: TGTGCCAGCAGTTACGACCAAGAGACCCAGTACTTC. Its translation is CASSYDQETQYF.

The chain employs TRBV19 and TRBJ1-5; D is possibly TRBD1 (5 bases). Deletions cut 1 base from V and 7 bases from J, with 11 bases between. Germline assignment: CDR1 LNHDA and CDR2 SQIVND (reference sequence). This CDR3 has 14 residues. CDR3 loop: CASSIGGAAQPQHF. The CDR3, as DNA: TGTGCCAGTAGTATAGGTGGGGCGGCGCAGCCCCAGCATTTT.

This clonotype showed up just once. The chain couples TRBV20-1 to TRBJ2-3, with TRBD2 matching 11 bases. The junction had 1 base not matched to a gene; V was cut back by 5 bases and J by 3 bases. The CDR3 consists of 13 residues. Germline-derived CDR1 and CDR2 are DFQATT and SNEGSKA (reference sequence). The CDR3 coding sequence is TGCAGTGCTGTAGCGGGAGGGACAGATACGCAGTATTTT. This gives the protein CSAVAGGTDTQYF.

V gene TRBV12-3 or TRBV12-4 combines with J gene TRBJ1-1; D gene unclear. This CDR3 contains 14 residues. V lost 5 bases and J 0 bases, leaving 10 bases between the germline ends. In DNA, the CDR3 is TGTGCCAGCAGTCTAGTGAACATGAACACTGAAGCTTTCTTT. Its protein product is CASSLVNMNTEAFF.

The rearrangement joins TRBV15 to TRBJ2-5; 7 bases line up with TRBD2. V gave up 7 bases and J gave up 0 bases; unmatched junction bases: 2. Germline V gene data show CDR1 as LNHNV and CDR2 as YYDKDF (reference sequence). The CDR3 has 13 amino acids. Here the CDR3 DNA reads TGTGCCACCAACAGCGGGGACCAAGAGACCCAGTACTTC. This codes for CATNSGDQETQYF.

This sequence joins TRBV13 and TRBJ1-5, with D tentatively TRBD1 (5 bases). V lost 3 bases and J 3 bases, leaving 9 bases between the germline ends. The CDR3 sequence is 14 residues long. The germline gives CDR1 PRHDT, CDR2 FYEKMQ (reference sequence). The CDR3 loop reads CASSFLGANQPQHF. The CDR3 DNA is TGTGCCAGCAGCTTCCTCGGGGCCAATCAGCCCCAGCATTTT.

The chain couples TRBV5-1 to TRBJ2-7; perhaps TRBD1 as D (5 bases). There are 15 residues in the CDR3. Trimming removed 2 bases from V and 3 bases from J, with 15 bases in between. The germline CDR1 and CDR2 sequences are SGHRS and YFSETQ. In DNA form, the CDR3 reads TGCGCCAGCAGCTTCCTCAGGGTCTCCCACTACGAGCAGTACTTC. It translates to CASSFLRVSHYEQYF. The full variable domain, in which reference TRBV5-1 and TRBJ2-7 provide the parts outside the CDR3, is KAGVTQTPRYLIKTRGQQVTLSCSPISGHRSVSWYQQTPGQGLQFLFEYFSETQRNKGNFPGRFSGRQFSNSRSEMNVSTLELGDSALYLCASSFLRVSHYEQYFGPGTRLTVT.